Listed below are T cell receptor beta chains from one sample, sequenced in a study of blood T cell repertoires in COVID-19. Sequencing used immunoSEQ multiplex PCR; TCRdb keeps in-frame clones, though not all of them. The table includes roughly 500,000 clones, 80% to 90% detected once. Material: peripheral blood. The receptors here all came from a human donor in a cohort sampled during active COVID-19. Both conserved end residues are part of each CDR3. D genes are given only for firm matches. For some rows the clone size is stated as once, few or many, or as a class when expanded; others skip it.

abundance,d_gene,v_gene,j_gene,CDR3aa,CDR3nt
-,TRBD2,TRBV19,TRBJ2-3,CASSFSGRADTQYF,TGTGCCAGTAGTTTCAGCGGGAGGGCAGATACGCAGTATTTT
-,TRBD1,TRBV11-2,TRBJ1-3,CASSLASGTGGNTIYF,TGTGCCAGCAGCCTAGCCTCTGGGACAGGGGGAAACACCATATATTTT
-,TRBD1,TRBV19,TRBJ1-5,CAVSGGYNQPQHF,TGTGCCGTCTCAGGGGGCTACAATCAGCCCCAGCATTTT
-,TRBD1,TRBV28,TRBJ2-7,CASTPGTGNYEQYF,TGTGCCAGCACCCCGGGGACAGGGAACTACGAGCAGTACTTC
once,TRBD1,TRBV23-1,TRBJ1-5,CASTSDRVNQPQHF,TGCGCCAGCACCTCGGACAGGGTGAATCAGCCCCAGCATTTT
-,-,TRBV7-3,TRBJ2-2,CASSLLYSTGELFF,TGTGCCAGCAGCTTGTTATATAGCACCGGGGAGCTGTTTTTT
-,TRBD2,TRBV11-2,TRBJ2-3,CASSSSGGGGFTDTQYF,TGTGCCAGCAGCTCCAGCGGGGGGGGCGGGTTTACAGATACGCAGTATTTT
-,-,TRBV6-5,TRBJ2-3,CASSNEVTDTQYF,TGTGCCAGCAGTAACGAGGTCACAGATACGCAGTATTTT
-,TRBD2,TRBV6-1,TRBJ2-1,CASSELAGMNNEQFF,TGTGCCAGCAGTGAATTAGCGGGGATGAACAATGAGCAGTTCTTC
-,-,TRBV11-3,TRBJ2-1,CASSLVSVGGEQFF,TGTGCCAGCAGCTTAGTGTCGGTTGGTGGTGAGCAGTTCTTC
few,-,TRBV11-1,TRBJ2-1,CASSLAVDREQFF,TGTGCCAGCAGCTTAGCGGTCGATCGGGAGCAGTTCTTC
-,TRBD2,TRBV2,TRBJ2-3,CASNRASGRADTQYF,TGTGCCAGCAACCGGGCTAGCGGGAGGGCAGATACGCAGTATTTT
-,TRBD2,TRBV6-5,TRBJ2-2,CASSREGTGELFF,TGTGCCAGCAGTCGGGAGGGCACCGGGGAGCTGTTTTTT
-,-,TRBV2,TRBJ2-1,CASSRGGSYNEQFF,TGTGCCAGCAGTCGTGGGGGGTCTTACAATGAGCAGTTCTTC
-,TRBD1,TRBV5-4,TRBJ2-1,CASSEGQGIYNEQFF,TGTGCCAGCAGCGAGGGACAGGGTATCTACAATGAGCAGTTCTTC
-,-,TRBV7-8,TRBJ2-5,CASSPRRLEETQYF,TGTGCCAGCAGCCCCCGCCGTTTAGAAGAGACCCAGTACTTC
-,-,TRBV11-2,TRBJ2-5,CASSLDRGSQETQYF,TGTGCCAGCAGCTTAGACAGGGGATCCCAAGAGACCCAGTACTTC
-,TRBD1,TRBV27,TRBJ1-5,CASSLSIRDRENQPQHF,TGTGCCAGCAGTTTATCGATCCGGGACAGGGAGAATCAGCCCCAGCATTTT
-,-,TRBV30,TRBJ1-1,CAWSAGGWAFF,TGTGCCTGGAGTGCGGGGGGATGGGCTTTCTTT
-,-,TRBV3-1/TRBV3-2,TRBJ2-1,CASSVYSHKAPFF,TGTGCCAGCAGCGTATACAGTCATAAGGCGCCGTTCTTC
-,TRBD1,TRBV7-3,TRBJ1-1,CASSSGTANTEAFF,TGTGCCAGCAGCTCTGGGACAGCGAACACTGAAGCTTTCTTT
once,-,TRBV5-1,TRBJ1-5,CASSLGDTNTGGNQPQHF,TGCGCCAGCAGCTTGGGTGACACAAACACAGGAGGCAATCAGCCCCAGCATTTT
-,-,TRBV20-1,TRBJ1-2,CSARQASGYTF,TGCAGTGCTAGACAGGCCAGTGGCTACACCTTC
-,-,TRBV27,TRBJ1-4,CASSPPGAGESEKLFF,TGTGCCAGCAGTCCCCCCGGGGCAGGGGAAAGTGAAAAACTGTTTTTT
-,-,TRBV7-9,TRBJ2-7,CASSLLGSSYEQYF,TGTGCCAGCAGCTTACTAGGTAGCTCCTACGAGCAGTACTTC
-,TRBD2,TRBV5-1,TRBJ2-7,CASSYSLAGERYEQYF,TGCGCCAGCAGTTATAGTTTAGCGGGAGAACGCTACGAGCAGTACTTC
once,-,TRBV7-8,TRBJ1-1,CASSRANPVNTEAFF,TGTGCCAGCAGCCGAGCAAATCCCGTGAACACTGAAGCTTTCTTT
once,-,TRBV6-5,TRBJ1-3,CASSYRRLAGNTIYF,TGTGCCAGCAGTTACCGCCGTTTGGCAGGAAACACCATATATTTT
-,TRBD1,TRBV13,TRBJ2-7,CASSPRTGIHEQYF,TGTGCCAGCAGCCCCCGGACAGGGATCCACGAGCAGTACTTC
-,TRBD2,TRBV24-1,TRBJ2-1,CATSDPSSSGSNEQFF,TGTGCCACCAGTGATCCGTCGTCTAGCGGGAGCAATGAGCAGTTCTTC
-,-,TRBV7-2,TRBJ2-5,CASSLETVIPIGYF,TGTGCCAGCAGCTTAGAGACAGTTATCCCGATAGGGTACTTC
-,TRBD1,TRBV5-4,TRBJ1-4,CASSDRATNEKLFF,TGTGCCAGCAGCGACAGGGCAACTAATGAAAAACTGTTTTTT
-,-,TRBV19,TRBJ1-2,CASSSDRSNYGYTF,TGTGCCAGTAGTTCCGACAGGTCTAACTATGGCTACACCTTC
few,-,TRBV30,TRBJ2-7,CAWSPGHWDEQYF,TGTGCCTGGAGCCCCGGACACTGGGACGAGCAGTACTTC
-,-,TRBV2,TRBJ2-3,CAISRGFPSTDTQYF,TGTGCCATCAGCAGGGGATTTCCTAGCACAGATACGCAGTATTTT
-,-,TRBV7-3,TRBJ2-3,CASSPLQSTDTQYF,TGTGCCAGCAGCCCGTTACAGAGTACAGATACGCAGTATTTT
few,-,TRBV7-2,TRBJ1-2,CASSLATANYGYTF,TGTGCCAGCAGCTTAGCGACAGCCAACTATGGCTACACCTTC
-,TRBD1,TRBV30,TRBJ1-5,CAWSVRGGGRQPQHF,TGTGCCTGGAGTGTGAGAGGGGGCGGCCGGCAGCCCCAGCATTTT
-,-,TRBV30,TRBJ2-5,CAWSRGWETQYF,TGTGCCTGGAGCAGGGGTTGGGAGACCCAGTACTTC
-,TRBD2,TRBV7-2,TRBJ2-3,CASSFSGRWDTQYF,TGTGCCAGCAGCTTTAGCGGGAGATGGGATACGCAGTATTTT
-,-,TRBV27,TRBJ1-1,CASSRPEARNEAFF,TGTGCCAGCAGTCGCCCGGAGGCTCGTAATGAAGCTTTCTTT
-,-,TRBV4-3,TRBJ1-2,CASSPLQGWGYTF,TGCGCCAGCAGCCCCTTACAGGGATGGGGCTACACCTTC
-,TRBD2,TRBV19,TRBJ2-1,CASVLGAGASNEQFF,TGTGCCAGTGTGTTAGGGGCGGGAGCGAGTAATGAGCAGTTCTTC
-,TRBD2,TRBV28,TRBJ2-7,CASSLWASGTLSGEQYF,TGTGCCAGCAGTTTATGGGCTAGCGGGACTCTCTCGGGCGAGCAGTACTTC
-,TRBD2,TRBV18,TRBJ2-7,CASSLAGSSYEQYF,TGTGCCAGCTCTTTAGCGGGATCCTCCTACGAGCAGTACTTC
-,TRBD2,TRBV27,TRBJ2-1,CASSLTRLAGVYNEQFF,TGTGCCAGCAGTTTAACAAGACTAGCGGGAGTATACAATGAGCAGTTCTTC
-,TRBD2,TRBV15,TRBJ2-7,CATSRVGAGGPHEQYF,TGTGCCACCAGCAGAGTAGGAGCGGGAGGGCCCCACGAGCAGTACTTC
-,TRBD1,TRBV27,TRBJ1-6,CASSLTGTGVSPLHF,TGTGCCAGCAGCCTCACCGGGACAGGGGTTTCACCCCTCCACTTT
-,TRBD1,TRBV14,TRBJ2-7,CASSPLTGAAYEQYF,TGTGCCAGCAGCCCATTGACAGGGGCGGCCTACGAGCAGTACTTC
-,-,TRBV13,TRBJ2-1,CASSTRENNEQFF,TGTGCCAGCAGTACCCGGGAAAACAATGAGCAGTTCTTC
-,TRBD1,TRBV29-1,TRBJ2-1,CSVDRDSGQQFF,TGCAGCGTTGATAGGGACAGTGGTCAGCAGTTCTTC